A selection of T cell receptor beta chains follows, all from one sample in a study of control samples from healthy donors and cancer patients. Here immunoSEQ multiplex PCR was the method, and the copy in TCRdb shows in-frame clones only, minus some. The table records 90,000 to 110,000 clones, around 89% of them present only once. The sequenced material came from blood. The source of these receptors is a woman aged 50 to 65 in good health. Each CDR3 is given with its conserved first and last residue. The D gene is left open where the match is weak. Clone size is given for some rows only: seen once, a few or many times, or a class if the clone is expanded.

. 11 TRBJ1-2 TRBV7-9 . TGTGCCAGCAGCTTAAAGGGACGGAGGCTGTTC CASSLKGRRLF
. 13 TRBJ1-1 TRBV7-2 few TGTGCCAGCAGTCGGGGCCCGAACACTGAAGCTTTCTTT CASSRGPNTEAFF
. 13 TRBJ2-7 TRBV5-6 once TGTGCCAGCAGCTTGCGTAGTACCTACGAGCAGTACTTC CASSLRSTYEQYF
TRBD2 17 TRBJ2-1 TRBV7-3 once TGTGCCAGCAGCAAGTTATCGACTAGCGGGTTTTTCGGTGAGCAGTTCTTC CASSKLSTSGFFGEQFF
. 11 TRBJ2-5 TRBV10-3 . TGTGCCATCAGTGAGTCGGGTTCACAGTACTTC CAISESGSQYF
TRBD2 18 TRBJ2-3 TRBV3-1/TRBV3-2 . TGTGCCAGCAGCCTTCGGACTAGCGGGAGGGCCTGGGAAGATACGCAGTATTTT CASSLRTSGRAWEDTQYF
. 17 TRBJ2-4 TRBV24-1 . TGTGCCACCAGTGATTTTGGGGTGAACGAAGCCAAAAACATTCAGTACTTC CATSDFGVNEAKNIQYF
TRBD1 15 TRBJ1-2 TRBV4-3 . TGCGCCAGCAGCCAAGATCCTGGACAGGGTAGAGGCTACACCTTC CASSQDPGQGRGYTF
. 19 TRBJ1-3 TRBV14 . TGTGCCAGCAGCCGCGGCTACCGGTCAGGACGGCCCTCTGGAAACACCATATATTTT CASSRGYRSGRPSGNTIYF
TRBD2 12 TRBJ2-7 TRBV30 . TGTGCCTGGAGCCGGGGGGACCTCGAGCAGTACTTC CAWSRGDLEQYF
. 14 TRBJ2-2 TRBV4-3 . TGCGCCAGCAGCCAAGATAGAGCCCCCGGGGAGCTGTTTTTT CASSQDRAPGELFF
TRBD1 16 TRBJ1-6 TRBV5-6 few TGTGCCAGCAGCTTGGCCAGGGACAGTTATAATTCACCCCTCCACTTT CASSLARDSYNSPLHF
TRBD1 16 TRBJ1-4 TRBV4-1 many TGCGCCAGCAGCGAGGACAGGGGCGGGGGTATAGGAAAACTGTTTTTT CASSEDRGGGIGKLFF
TRBD2 15 TRBJ2-2 TRBV18 once TGTGCCAGCTCACCGCCTAGCGGGAGCGCCGGGGAGCTGTTTTTT CASSPPSGSAGELFF
. 13 TRBJ1-1 TRBV6-2/TRBV6-3 . TGTGCCAGCAGTTATAAGGGGGGAACTGAAGCTTTCTTT CASSYKGGTEAFF
TRBD1 16 TRBJ2-3 TRBV7-3 . TGTGCCAGCAGCTCTCAGGGGGCGCAGAGCGCAGATACGCAGTATTTT CASSSQGAQSADTQYF
. 11 TRBJ2-3 TRBV12-3/TRBV12-4 . TGTGCCAGCAGCCGGGGAGATACGCAGTATTTT CASSRGDTQYF
. 10 TRBJ1-1 TRBV20-1 . TGCAGTGCTAGGCTCAGAAGAGCTTTCTTT CSARLRRAFF
TRBD1 13 TRBJ1-1 TRBV7-6 . TGTGCCAGCAGCTCCGGGACAGGCGGGGAAGCTTTCTTT CASSSGTGGEAFF
TRBD2 16 TRBJ2-3 TRBV6-2/TRBV6-3 . TGTGCCAGCAGTTACTCGACTAGCGGGAGGAAAGATACGCAGTATTTT CASSYSTSGRKDTQYF
TRBD2 14 TRBJ2-3 TRBV29-1 . TGCAGCGTGGACGGGGGGGTGTCCAAAGATACGCAGTATTTT CSVDGGVSKDTQYF
. 13 TRBJ1-2 TRBV19 . TGTGCCAGTTTGGGAGTAGGTGTATATGGCTACACCTTC CASLGVGVYGYTF
. 15 TRBJ2-3 TRBV7-2 . TGTGCCAGCAGCTTCCAGGGGTCGGGCGGAGATACGCAGTATTTT CASSFQGSGGDTQYF
. 15 TRBJ2-7 TRBV7-9 . TGTGCCAGCAGCCCACAGTGGAGTGTCGGCTACGAGCAGTACTTC CASSPQWSVGYEQYF
. 14 TRBJ2-5 TRBV27 . TGTGCCAGCAGTACCGGAGCGAACCAAGAGACCCAGTACTTC CASSTGANQETQYF
. 16 TRBJ1-5 TRBV4-2 . TGTGCCAGCAGCCAAGATCGGGGAGATAGCAATCAGCCCCAGCATTTT CASSQDRGDSNQPQHF
. 16 TRBJ2-3 TRBV7-9 . TGTGCCAGCAGCCCTTCCAGGCGGCAGGGTACAGATACGCAGTATTTT CASSPSRRQGTDTQYF
. 11 TRBJ2-1 TRBV4-1 . TGCGCCAGCAGCTTTTGGAATGAGCAGTTCTTC CASSFWNEQFF